This is a list of T cell receptor beta chains from one sample in a study of OX40 agonist ivuxolimab in advanced cancers. Libraries were prepared by immunoSEQ multiplex PCR; TCRdb keeps only in-frame clonotypes and omits some of them. Seen here are 40,000 to 45,000 clones, 86% observed once, and the top ten hold roughly 12%. The sequenced sample was CD4+ or CD8+ T cells sorted from blood, obtained in a trial of the OX40 agonist ivuxolimab. The receptors shown here come from an adult with an advanced solid tumor such as melanoma, head and neck, liver or kidney cancer. The CDR3 runs from the conserved cysteine through the conserved F or W. The D gene is left open where the match is weak. The size field is filled for only some rows; it gives once, few, many or a size class.

d_gene,abundance,v_gene,j_gene,CDR3aa,CDR3nt
.,.,TRBV27,TRBJ1-6,CASSFGAVDGVNSPLHF,TGTGCCAGCAGTTTTGGTGCTGTCGACGGTGTGAATTCACCCCTCCACTTT
TRBD2,.,TRBV7-9,TRBJ2-1,CASSPGLAYEQFF,TGTGCCAGCAGCCCGGGACTAGCCTATGAGCAGTTCTTC
.,medium-sized,TRBV7-9,TRBJ1-2,CASSTRTDGYTF,TGTGCCAGCAGTACGCGGACAGATGGCTACACCTTC
TRBD2,.,TRBV4-1,TRBJ2-1,CASSPDLRASGRDEQFF,TGCGCCAGCAGCCCAGACCTACGGGCTAGCGGGAGAGATGAGCAGTTCTTC
.,.,TRBV25-1,TRBJ1-1,CASSETKNTEAFF,TGTGCCAGCAGTGAGACCAAGAACACTGAAGCTTTCTTT
.,.,TRBV6-6,TRBJ1-6,CASSYSTGVDNSPLHF,TGTGCCAGCAGTTACTCGACAGGAGTCGATAATTCACCCCTCCACTTT
.,.,TRBV15,TRBJ1-4,CATSTEGVFEKLFF,TGTGCCACCAGCACGGAGGGGGTATTTGAAAAACTGTTTTTT
.,.,TRBV19,TRBJ1-2,CASSTRPFNYGYTF,TGTGCCAGTAGTACGCGACCCTTTAACTATGGCTACACCTTC
.,.,TRBV10-2,TRBJ1-1,CASSEGGGSTEAFF,TGCGCCAGCAGTGAGGGGGGAGGAAGCACTGAAGCTTTCTTT
TRBD2,.,TRBV6-6,TRBJ2-1,CASRQPGLGMNEQFF,TGTGCCAGCAGGCAGCCGGGACTAGGAATGAATGAGCAGTTCTTC
.,.,TRBV28,TRBJ2-5,CASSFLQGIQETQYF,TGTGCCAGCAGTTTCTTACAGGGAATCCAAGAGACCCAGTACTTC
.,.,TRBV27,TRBJ2-2,CASSLGRETGELFF,TGTGCCAGCAGTTTAGGCCGGGAGACCGGGGAGCTGTTTTTT
TRBD1,once,TRBV7-9,TRBJ2-3,CATRTGGLVNTQYF,TGTGCCACCCGGACAGGGGGCTTGGTGAATACGCAGTATTTT
TRBD1,.,TRBV15,TRBJ2-7,CATSRTRDRFYEQYF,TGTGCCACCAGCAGGACGAGGGACAGATTCTACGAGCAGTACTTC
.,once,TRBV7-9,TRBJ2-1,CASSPQGKGSYNEQFF,TGTGCCAGCAGCCCACAGGGAAAAGGCTCCTACAATGAGCAGTTCTTC
.,.,TRBV5-1,TRBJ1-2,CASSFSDGPRVYGYTF,TGCGCCAGCAGCTTCTCCGACGGGCCCCGTGTGTATGGCTACACCTTC
TRBD1,.,TRBV6-5,TRBJ1-1,CASSYSWDSQATEAFF,TGTGCCAGCAGTTACTCTTGGGACAGTCAAGCCACTGAAGCTTTCTTT
.,.,TRBV5-6,TRBJ2-7,CASSFAYEQYF,TGTGCCAGCAGCTTCGCCTACGAGCAGTACTTC
TRBD1,.,TRBV28,TRBJ1-1,CASSAPQGANTEAFF,TGTGCCAGCAGTGCTCCACAGGGGGCGAACACTGAAGCTTTCTTT
.,.,TRBV7-9,TRBJ1-2,CASSFKPRAYANDNYGYTF,TGTGCCAGCAGCTTCAAACCTAGGGCCTACGCCAATGATAACTATGGCTACACCTTC
.,.,TRBV6-1,TRBJ1-1,CASSYTGEAFF,TGTGCCAGCAGTTACACCGGCGAAGCTTTCTTT
.,.,TRBV19,TRBJ1-6,CASSISGRAQRNNSPLHF,TGTGCCAGTAGTATCTCTGGCAGGGCACAAAGAAACAATTCACCCCTCCACTTT
.,.,TRBV4-1,TRBJ2-7,CASSQARTGSYEQYF,TGCGCCAGCAGCCAAGCTCGGACTGGCTCCTACGAGCAGTACTTC
.,.,TRBV7-9,TRBJ2-7,CASMGTYEQYF,TGTGCCAGCATGGGGACCTACGAGCAGTACTTC
.,.,TRBV7-9,TRBJ1-3,CANEDSWSSGNTIYF,TGTGCCAACGAGGACAGCTGGAGCTCTGGAAACACCATATATTTT
TRBD1,.,TRBV29-1,TRBJ1-2,CSAVPGGYYGYTF,TGCAGCGCGGTCCCAGGGGGCTACTATGGCTACACCTTC
TRBD1,.,TRBV9,TRBJ1-2,CASSVGLRDRGFNYGYTF,TGTGCCAGCAGCGTAGGGCTCCGGGACAGGGGATTTAACTATGGCTACACCTTC
.,.,TRBV4-1,TRBJ2-4,CASSQDSGERYIQYF,TGCGCCAGCAGCCAAGATTCGGGGGAGAGGTACATTCAGTACTTC
.,once,TRBV21-1,TRBJ2-7,CASSPDRVTYEQYF,TGTGCCAGCAGCCCCGACAGGGTTACGTACGAGCAGTACTTC
.,.,TRBV11-2,TRBJ1-1,CARRGSMNTEAFF,TGTGCCAGAAGGGGCTCGATGAACACTGAAGCTTTCTTT
TRBD2,.,TRBV7-8,TRBJ2-5,CASSPAGGETQYF,TGTGCCAGCAGCCCAGCGGGGGGGGAGACCCAGTACTTC
TRBD1,few,TRBV5-7,TRBJ1-2,CASSLLWTGNGYTF,TGTGCCAGCAGCTTGTTGTGGACAGGGAACGGCTACACCTTC
TRBD1,.,TRBV7-2,TRBJ2-5,CASSLNYRGWETQYF,TGTGCCAGCAGCCTAAATTACAGGGGCTGGGAGACCCAGTACTTC
.,few,TRBV5-6,TRBJ1-2,CASSPSPGGSLYGYTF,TGTGCCAGCAGCCCTTCCCCGGGGGGTAGCCTTTATGGCTACACCTTC
.,.,TRBV15,TRBJ1-6,CATSRDRQGHSPLHF,TGTGCCACCAGCAGAGATCGGCAGGGGCATTCACCCCTCCACTTT
TRBD2,once,TRBV13,TRBJ2-1,CASSFALTSGSLDEQFF,TGTGCCAGCAGCTTTGCCCTGACTAGCGGGAGTTTGGATGAGCAGTTCTTC
.,.,TRBV7-7,TRBJ2-2,CASSLRGADTGELFF,TGTGCTAGCAGCTTACGGGGAGCGGACACCGGGGAGCTGTTTTTT
.,once,TRBV5-5,TRBJ1-3,CASSPTWFSGNTIYF,TGTGCCAGCAGCCCTACGTGGTTCTCTGGAAACACCATATATTTT
.,.,TRBV4-3,TRBJ2-7,CASSQDGVGNYEQYF,TGCGCCAGCAGCCAAGACGGGGTCGGGAACTACGAGCAGTACTTC
.,.,TRBV9,TRBJ2-7,CASSVAVTSSGPPYEQYF,TGTGCCAGCAGCGTAGCTGTAACTTCAAGCGGACCACCCTACGAGCAGTACTTC
.,.,TRBV19,TRBJ2-5,CASSIKLKETQYF,TGTGCCAGTAGTATCAAACTTAAAGAGACCCAGTACTTC
.,.,TRBV7-8,TRBJ2-3,CASSLATDTQYF,TGTGCCAGCAGCTTAGCCACAGATACGCAGTATTTT
.,.,TRBV28,TRBJ1-3,CASTTVAGNTIYF,TGTGCCAGCACCACGGTAGCTGGAAACACCATATATTTT
TRBD2,.,TRBV29-1,TRBJ2-1,CSVEGLEQFF,TGCAGCGTTGAGGGACTAGAGCAGTTCTTC
.,.,TRBV4-3,TRBJ1-1,CASSHPGTSGAFF,TGCGCCAGCAGCCATCCCGGGACGTCGGGGGCTTTCTTT
.,.,TRBV29-1,TRBJ2-2,CSVDWGGEELFF,TGCAGCGTTGATTGGGGGGGCGAGGAGCTGTTTTTT
.,.,TRBV2,TRBJ2-2,CASLRARTNTGELFF,TGTGCCAGCCTCCGGGCGAGGACGAACACCGGGGAGCTGTTTTTT
.,.,TRBV7-9,TRBJ2-3,CASSLWKGVDTQYF,TGTGCCAGCAGCTTATGGAAGGGTGTAGATACGCAGTATTTT
.,.,TRBV7-6,TRBJ2-1,CASSGASFYNEQFF,TGTGCCAGCAGTGGGGCTAGTTTTTATAATGAGCAGTTCTTC
TRBD2,.,TRBV30,TRBJ2-5,CAWSLRTSGGAGETQYF,TGTGCCTGGAGCCTAAGGACTAGCGGGGGGGCCGGGGAGACCCAGTACTTC
.,.,TRBV5-6,TRBJ2-1,CASSLGGTEQFF,TGTGCCAGCAGCTTGGGAGGGACTGAGCAGTTCTTC
.,.,TRBV4-1,TRBJ2-5,CASSQDRGVGKTQYF,TGCGCCAGCAGCCAAGACAGGGGTGTTGGGAAGACCCAGTACTTC
TRBD2,.,TRBV9,TRBJ2-1,CASSPGTSNEQFF,TGTGCCAGCAGCCCCGGGACTAGCAATGAGCAGTTCTTC
TRBD1,.,TRBV4-3,TRBJ2-7,CASSQAGTGIHEQYF,TGCGCCAGCAGCCAAGCCGGGACAGGGATCCACGAGCAGTACTTC
.,.,TRBV27,TRBJ1-2,CASRSYMGGQVLGYGYTF,TGTGCCAGCAGATCATACATGGGGGGACAAGTTCTAGGCTATGGCTACACCTTC